This T cell receptor beta chain is from a study of shared clonotypes between healthy human individuals. Study-level points and caveats: In general, naive subsets displayed greater estimated richness than memory subsets did.

In replicate PCRs of sorted subsets, roughly 200 ng DNA, approximately 30,000 T cell genomes, was used. Clones were sequenced by immunoSEQ multiplex PCR, and TCRdb holds only the in-frame ones, with some missing. The top ten clones hold approximately 0.36% of a sample with some 2.4 million clones, 93% of them seen once. The CDR3 runs 14 residues. Germline assignment: CDR1 ENHRY and CDR2 SYGVKD. V was pared by 10 bases and J by 5 bases, with 5 bases of the junction left unmatched. Regarding this clone: As yet, its antigen is unknown.

This TCR was recovered from a man in his late teens or twenties in good health. Some clones in this sample may be carry-over from other donors' samples. Sequencing used naive CD4+ T cells from PBMCs. Subset in this sample: CD45RA+ positively selected. The V call is TRBV10-3, the J call TRBJ2-1; the match to TRBD2 covers 13 bases. The CDR3 here is CATVGTSGNNEQFF. The CDR3 DNA is TGTGCCACCGTTGGGACTAGCGGGAACAATGAGCAGTTCTTC.